This TCR beta chain was recorded in a study of response to subunit inactivated influenza vaccine. Findings and caveats of the study: With each seasonal influenza vaccination, the authors suggested, few new T cells are recruited.

This clonotype was counted a single time. What it binds is unknown. A single record per CDR3 protein comes from TCRdb applying MiXCR to the RT-PCR reads. The sample contains 300,000 to 350,000 distinct CDR3 sequences, roughly 22% of which appear only once. This CDR3 has 15 amino acids. V lost 0 bases and J lost 0, with 10 bases in between. CDR1 SGDLS and CDR2 YYNGEE come from the germline V gene. This TCR derives from a man aged 50-75 years who received an inactivated influenza vaccine. This chain links TRBV9 with TRBJ2-7; D is possibly TRBD1 or TRBD2 (6 bases each). The starting material was PBMCs from blood, obtained less than 22 months after vaccination. For the CDR3, the DNA is TGTGCCAGCAGCGTAGAGGGGGGAGGCTCCTACGAGCAGTACTTC. This translates into CASSVEGGGSYEQYF.